A selection of T cell receptor beta chains follows, all from one sample in a study of CD8 T cells in ankylosing spondylitis. TCRdb used MiXCR to reprocess the 5' RACE reads, holding one entry per CDR3 protein. The sample contains approximately 340,000 distinct CDR3 sequences, about 15% of which appear only once. Sequencing was carried out using blood, either unsorted or a sorted T cell fraction (not recorded which). The receptor source for this set is a male donor with ankylosing spondylitis or in good health (not recorded which). Each CDR3 is given with its conserved first and last residue. The D gene is left open where the match is weak. Clone size is shown for a subset of rows, as once, few, many or a class of expanded clone.

TRBJ2-3 | - | 14 | TRBV3-1 | few | CASSPPGSADTQYF | TGTGCCAGCAGCCCCCCCGGGAGCGCAGATACGCAGTATTTT
TRBJ2-2 | - | 15 | TRBV6-1 | - | CASSREGSNTGELFF | TGTGCCAGCAGTAGAGAAGGCTCGAACACCGGGGAGCTGTTTTTT
TRBJ1-5 | - | 13 | TRBV24-1 | - | CATSAAGNQPQHF | TGTGCCACCAGTGCCGCCGGTAATCAGCCCCAGCATTTT
TRBJ2-3 | - | 13 | TRBV12-3/TRBV12-4 | many | CASSFRGADTQYF | TGTGCCAGCAGTTTTAGGGGTGCAGATACGCAGTATTTT
TRBJ2-2 | - | 15 | TRBV12-3/TRBV12-4 | few | CASSFRGLTSGELFF | TGTGCCAGCAGTTTCCGGGGCCTGACATCAGGGGAGCTGTTTTTT
TRBJ1-1 | - | 14 | TRBV11-2 | many | CASSSLAGDTEAFF | TGTGCCAGCAGCTCTCTCGCAGGGGACACTGAAGCTTTCTTT
TRBJ2-3 | - | 16 | TRBV7-2 | many | CASSLGLRAGTDTQYF | TGTGCCAGCAGCTTAGGTTTGAGGGCAGGCACAGATACGCAGTATTTT
TRBJ2-5 | TRBD2 | 16 | TRBV5-4 | - | CASSSRLAGEEQTQYF | TGTGCCAGCAGCTCCCGACTAGCGGGGGAGGAGCAGACCCAGTACTTC
TRBJ2-2 | TRBD1 | 16 | TRBV6-2/TRBV6-3 | - | CASSPWDRANTGELFF | TGTGCCAGCAGCCCCTGGGACAGGGCGAACACCGGGGAGCTGTTTTTT
TRBJ2-5 | TRBD2 | 13 | TRBV9 | few | CASSGTSHETQYF | TGTGCCAGTTCCGGGACTAGTCATGAGACCCAGTACTTC
TRBJ2-2 | TRBD2 | 15 | TRBV10-3 | few | CAISGDSGVAGELFF | TGTGCCATCAGTGGTGATAGCGGGGTCGCCGGGGAGCTGTTTTTT
TRBJ1-1 | TRBD1 | 15 | TRBV19 | few | CASSRADRANTEAFF | TGTGCCAGTAGTAGGGCCGACAGGGCGAACACTGAAGCTTTCTTT
TRBJ2-5 | - | 13 | TRBV18 | - | CASSPLGRETQYF | TGTGCCAGCTCACCACTGGGAAGGGAGACCCAGTACTTC
TRBJ2-4 | - | 16 | TRBV6-1 | few | CASRPRGGAAKNIQYF | TGTGCCAGCAGGCCGCGTGGGGGGGCGGCCAAAAACATTCAGTACTTC
TRBJ2-6 | - | 15 | TRBV27 | - | CASSKRGSGANVLTF | TGTGCCAGCAGTAAGAGAGGGTCTGGGGCCAACGTCCTGACTTTC
TRBJ1-1 | TRBD1 | 15 | TRBV20-1 | many | CSAGGLQGAGTEAFF | TGCAGTGCTGGGGGATTGCAGGGGGCCGGGACTGAAGCTTTCTTT
TRBJ1-2 | - | 13 | TRBV29-1 | - | CSVEEWGAGGYTF | TGCAGCGTTGAAGAGTGGGGGGCAGGCGGCTACACCTTC